This T cell receptor (beta chain) emerged from a study of blood T cell repertoires in COVID-19. Study details: The samples span acute and convalescent COVID-19 from the United States, Italy and Spain. PBMCs, B-cell-depleted T cells, or T cells provided the cDNA or gDNA that made up the material.

V was pared by 3 bases and J by 1 base, with 0 bases of the junction left unmatched. CDR1 and CDR2 from the germline V gene are SQVTM and ANQGSEA. The CDR3 sequence is 14 residues long. Seattle enrolled patients during active infection and tracked them longitudinally. This clone was detected only a few times. The authors' processing: Amplifying reference gene primers gave estimates of nucleated cell counts. Data came from immunoSEQ multiplex PCR; TCRdb stores just in-frame clones and leaves some out. Clone size and the V and J calls come from that table; the DNA yielded D and trimming. The sample holds about 160,000 clones; approximately 79% are singletons and the top ten take 8.1%.

This clonotype was obtained from an older woman with COVID-19, enrolled during active disease. This sequence joins TRBV29-1 and TRBJ2-1, with 10 bases lining up with TRBD1. The sample taken for sequencing was peripheral blood. CDR3 sequence (DNA): TGCAGCGTTGAGGGACAGGGGTCCTACAATGAGCAGTTCTTC. Protein sequence: CSVEGQGSYNEQFF.